The T cell receptor (beta chain) described here comes from a study of blood T cell repertoires in COVID-19. TCRdb's table, derived via immunoSEQ multiplex PCR, lists solely in-frame clones and lacks some. Seen here are 350,000 to 550,000 clones, roughly nine tenths observed once, and the top ten hold roughly 1.9%. Which cohort a participant joined came from the clinical history participants gave. The CDR3 spans 17 residues. The germline V gene has CDR1 KGHSH and CDR2 LQKENI. V was clipped by 4 bases and J by 0 bases, with 13 bases between them. This clone was seen once. The chain uses TRBV18 and TRBJ2-6, with D tentatively TRBD2 (5 bases). The sequencing input was PBMCs or T cells enriched from blood (not recorded which). The TCR comes from a young woman with acute COVID-19. The CDR3 sequence is CASSRTLEYSGANVLTF. CDR3 DNA: TGTGCCAGCTCACGGACTTTGGAGTACTCTGGGGCCAACGTCCTGACTTTC.